This T cell receptor beta chain was observed in a study of control samples from healthy donors and cancer patients. CDR3 size: 15 residues. The germline V gene encodes CDR1 LNHDA and CDR2 SQIVND (reference sequence). Trimming took off 4 bases at V and 5 bases at J, with 15 bases between the two ends. Assay used: immunoSEQ multiplex PCR; TCRdb lists only in-frame clones, some missing. The table has about 150,000 clones, more than 85% seen once. This clone was observed a few times. The sample taken for sequencing was blood. The clonotype comes from a man aged 50 or older in good health. The rearrangement joins TRBV19 to TRBJ1-5; D unclear. CDR3 DNA sequence: TGTGCCAGTAGTAAGAGGAACAATCGGGATCAGCCCCAGCATTTT. Its translation is CASSKRNNRDQPQHF.